The sequence of this T cell receptor (beta chain) was determined in a study of blood T cell repertoires in COVID-19. At the level of the study: COVID-19 samples, acute and convalescent, were from the United States, Italy and Spain. Sources were T cells, B-cell-depleted T cells, or PBMCs; the material itself was cDNA or gDNA.

The V and J ends lost 9 bases and 3 bases respectively, with 17 bases between them. This CDR3 spans 14 amino acids. Per the germline V gene, CDR1 is MDHEN and CDR2 is SYDVKM. The method was immunoSEQ multiplex PCR; TCRdb's version includes in-frame clones alone and lacks a portion of them. The sample includes over 45,000 clones, less than 85% of them seen just once. This clonotype was sampled from a human donor in a cohort sampled during active COVID-19. The chain uses TRBV28 and TRBJ1-2; weak D call: TRBD1 (5 bases). Material for sequencing was peripheral blood. The CDR3 sequence: CASAPGREYYGYTF. The CDR3 DNA follows: TGTGCCAGTGCCCCGGGACGGGAGTACTATGGCTACACCTTC.